The 30 T cell receptor beta chains given below trace back to one sample, sequenced in a study of monozygotic twins with inflammatory bowel disease. No DNA is given; TCRdb re-called the 5' RACE reads and lists each CDR3 protein once. The listing contains 350,000 to 550,000 distinct CDR3 sequences. What was sequenced was blood. These receptors were taken from a human donor with ulcerative colitis or Crohn's disease, or a healthy co-twin of an affected twin (not recorded which).

The chain recombines TRBV7-9 with TRBJ2-5; TCRdb gives TRBD1 as the D gene, but with no DNA this cannot be confirmed. The germline gives CDR1 SEHNR, CDR2 FQNEAQ (reference sequence). The CDR3 spans 11 residues. The CDR3 is CAGGQQETQYF.

The CDR3 sequence: CASSQEGYGGYTF. The rearrangement links TRBV4-1 to TRBJ1-2. This CDR3 contains 13 residues. CDR1 and CDR2 from the germline V gene are MGHRA and YSYEKL.

J is TRBJ2-1 and V is TRBV28; TCRdb proposes TRBD2, but this gene call is untestable without DNA. Germline V gene lookup returns CDR1 MDHEN and CDR2 SYDVKM. There are 16 residues in the CDR3. The chain's CDR3 is CASSSLLAGDLNEQFF.

The chain is built from TRBV3-1 and TRBJ1-1; absent DNA, TCRdb's TRBD1 call cannot be checked. Germline-derived CDR1 and CDR2 are LGHDT and YNNKEL (reference sequence). The CDR3 consists of 14 residues. The chain's CDR3 is CASSQDVGGWGAFF.

The V and J genes are TRBV29-1 and TRBJ1-2; the D call of TRBD1 rests on TCRdb alone, since no DNA is present to check it. The CDR3 contains 13 residues. Germline V gene lookup returns CDR1 SQVTM and CDR2 ANQGSEA. The CDR3 sequence is CSAPGQGSDGYTF.

The chain couples TRBV19 to TRBJ1-1; TCRdb calls TRBD1, which cannot be checked without DNA. This CDR3 is built from 12 residues. Germline CDR1 is LNHDA and CDR2 is SQIVND (reference sequence). CDR3 amino acids: CASTGSRTEAFF.

V and J are TRBV20-1 and TRBJ2-7; TCRdb designates TRBD1, a call that cannot be tested without DNA. The CDR3 runs to 12 residues. CDR1 is DFQATT and CDR2 is SNEGSKA in the germline V gene (reference sequence). Here the CDR3 reads CSASYRVYEQYF.

This chain links TRBV18 with TRBJ1-2. From germline, CDR1 is KGHSH and CDR2 LQKENI. The CDR3 covers 15 residues. Here the CDR3 reads CASSPPLQTVYGYTF.

CDR3 residues: CSARRQGAGRETQYF. V usage is TRBV20-1 and J usage is TRBJ2-5; TCRdb designates TRBD1, a call that cannot be tested without DNA. The CDR3 totals 15 residues. Germline V CDR1 and CDR2: DFQATT, SNEGSKA (reference sequence).

The J gene is TRBJ2-7, the V gene TRBV20-1; the D call from TCRdb, TRBD1, cannot be confirmed without DNA. CDR3 length: 12 amino acids. CDR1 and CDR2 (germline): DFQATT, SNEGSKA (reference sequence). CDR3: CSAGQSSYEQYF.

This rearrangement joins TRBV11-2 to TRBJ2-2. The germline V gene has CDR1 SGHAT and CDR2 FQNNGV. This CDR3 spans 15 amino acids. CDR3 residues: CASSLSFLGTGELFF.

The chain recombines TRBV12-3 or TRBV12-4 with TRBJ1-4; TCRdb's D call, TRBD1, is unchecked because there is no DNA. The CDR3 length is 15 residues. CDR3 amino acids: CASSSRAPRSEKLFF.

The chain couples TRBV5-6 to TRBJ1-1; TCRdb's D gene call, TRBD1, goes unchecked for lack of DNA. The CDR3 is 16 amino acids. Germline lookup yields CDR1 SGHDT and CDR2 YYEEEE. CDR3 sequence reads: CASSPKGSRGRTEAFF.

The rearrangement uses TRBV18 and TRBJ1-1. The germline V gene has CDR1 KGHSH and CDR2 LQKENI. The length of the CDR3 is 15 residues. The CDR3 loop reads CASSPQAGMDTEAFF.

The CDR3 sequence: CASSSPGRSNYGYTF. The V gene is TRBV7-8, the J gene TRBJ1-2. Germline V gene lookup returns CDR1 SGHVS and CDR2 FQNEAQ. The CDR3 sequence is 15 residues long.

The J gene is TRBJ1-1, the V gene TRBV20-1; TCRdb's D call, TRBD1, is unchecked because there is no DNA. Germline V gives CDR1 DFQATT, CDR2 SNEGSKA (reference sequence). The CDR3 extends over 15 amino acids. This chain's CDR3 is CSASGGSRRGTEAFF.

The gene calls are TRBV5-1 and TRBJ1-1; the TRBD1 assignment by TCRdb is unverifiable without DNA. This CDR3 has 14 amino acids. Germline V lookup: CDR1 SGHRS, CDR2 YFSETQ. The CDR3: CASSLEQGFTEAFF.

The J gene is TRBJ1-1, the V gene TRBV10-3; lacking DNA, the TRBD1 call made by TCRdb goes unchecked. The length of the CDR3 is 14 residues. Looked up from germline, CDR1 is ENHRY and CDR2 is SYGVKD. The CDR3 region is CAITQGRTNTEAFF.

The chain joins TRBV6-5 to TRBJ2-5; lacking DNA, the TRBD2 call made by TCRdb goes unchecked. The CDR3 sequence is 13 residues long. In germline, CDR1 is MNHEY, CDR2 SVGAGI. Here the CDR3 reads CARANGGRETQYF.

This chain joins TRBV12-3 or TRBV12-4 and TRBJ2-2. This CDR3 is 14 amino acids long. CDR3 in amino acids: CASSLDQNTGELFF.

The chain carries TRBV4-1 and TRBJ2-1. This CDR3 is built from 13 residues. Germline CDR1 reads MGHRA; CDR2 reads YSYEKL. Here the CDR3 reads CASSQDGLNEQFF.

The chain carries TRBV10-3 and TRBJ1-5; TCRdb calls TRBD1, which cannot be checked without DNA. The germline CDR1 and CDR2 sequences are ENHRY and SYGVKD. The CDR3 runs to 13 residues. The CDR3 here is CAIKEGVDQPQHF.

The chain joins TRBV4-2 to TRBJ1-2. Per germline, CDR1 LGHNA and CDR2 YNFKEQ. The CDR3 runs 15 residues. CDR3 region: CASSQETVTNYGYTF.

This CDR3 reads CASSFGGLGNQPQHF. V and J are TRBV28 and TRBJ1-5. The CDR3 consists of 15 residues. Per germline, CDR1 MDHEN and CDR2 SYDVKM.

V usage is TRBV4-1 and J usage is TRBJ2-7; TCRdb's assignment of TRBD2 cannot be checked, as there is no DNA. The germline gives CDR1 MGHRA, CDR2 YSYEKL. CDR3 length: 21 amino acids. The CDR3 loop is CASSQVGAELAGASFRCEQYF.

The chain couples TRBV18 to TRBJ2-5; TCRdb calls TRBD1, which cannot be checked without DNA. The CDR3 contains 15 residues. The germline gives CDR1 KGHSH, CDR2 LQKENI. The CDR3 sequence: CASSPPGPPPETQYF.

The chain carries TRBV7-9 and TRBJ2-7; TCRdb designates TRBD1, a call that cannot be tested without DNA. The CDR3 sequence is 13 residues long. Germline CDR1 and CDR2: SEHNR and FQNEAQ (reference sequence). CDR3 residues: CASSARTTYEQYF.

The CDR3 here is CSARSALEQYF. The rearrangement uses TRBV20-1 and TRBJ2-7. The germline CDR1 and CDR2 sequences are DFQATT and SNEGSKA (reference sequence). The CDR3 totals 11 residues.

The chain joins TRBV2 to TRBJ2-5; the TCRdb D gene call, TRBD2, has no DNA to confirm it. The germline V gene has CDR1 SNHLY and CDR2 FYNNEI. The CDR3 is 14 amino acids. The CDR3 spells CASKELAGRETQYF.

V gene TRBV29-1 combines with J gene TRBJ2-5; TCRdb reports TRBD2, a call that lacks DNA to check it against. The CDR3 consists of 12 residues. From germline, CDR1 is SQVTM and CDR2 ANQGSEA. CDR3 region: CSAAGLDETQYF. The entire variable domain, with the rest obtained from reference TRBV29-1 and TRBJ2-5, is as follows: SAVISQKPSRDICQRGTSLTIQCQVDSQVTMMFWYRQQPGQSLTLIATANQGSEATYESGFVIDKFPISRPNLTFSTLTVSNMSPEDSSIYLCSAAGLDETQYFGPGTRLLVL.